Listed here are 5 T cell receptor beta chains from one sample, sequenced in a study of siplizumab effects on memory and regulatory T cells. Produced via immunoSEQ multiplex PCR; TCRdb's table is partial and in-frame only. The sample gives tens of thousands of clones, roughly 89% of which show up once; approximately 30% is in the top ten. The sequencing sample was made of CD8+ T cells sorted from blood. These receptors were collected from a human donor in good health.

Of note for this clone: This sample also contains other DNA sequences that code for the same CDR3. The rearrangement uses TRBV27 and TRBJ2-4, with D tentatively TRBD2 (7 bases). The V and J ends lost 0 bases and 7 bases respectively, with 13 bases between them. The CDR3 contains 15 residues. Germline V gene sequence: CDR1 MNHEY, CDR2 SMNVEV (reference sequence). CDR3 loop: CASSLSRGLLNIQYF. The CDR3 DNA sequence: TGTGCCAGCAGTTTATCGCGGGGGCTCTTGAACATTCAGTACTTC.

The chain has TRBV4-2 and TRBJ2-3, with TRBD2 matching over 8 bases. V shed 4 bases and J 6 bases; nucleotides not matched to a gene: 12. This CDR3 spans 16 amino acids. Germline lookup yields CDR1 LGHNA and CDR2 YNFKEQ. CDR3 in amino acids: CASSPRGLAGSDTQYF. The DNA for the CDR3 is TGTGCCAGCAGCCCCCGGGGGCTAGCGGGTTCGGATACGCAGTATTTT.

V gene TRBV27 combines with J gene TRBJ2-7; TRBD1 is a possible D gene (6 bases). The CDR3 has 17 residues. Germline V lookup: CDR1 MNHEY, CDR2 SMNVEV (reference sequence). Between the trimmed V and J ends, which lost 5 bases and 7 bases, there was a span of 27 bases. CDR3 protein: CASSLSGTSTLRGEQYF. The CDR3 bases are TGTGCCAGCAGTCTTTCCGGGACAAGTACCCTTCGAGGAGAGCAGTACTTC.

This chain connects TRBV6-5 to TRBJ1-2; weak D call: TRBD1 (5 bases). The CDR3 extends over 14 amino acids. The V gene's germline CDR1 is MNHEY and CDR2 SVGAGI. V gave up 3 bases and J gave up 8 bases, with 16 bases separating them. The CDR3 DNA sequence: TGTGCCAGCAGTTATTTCCAGGGAGAGAAAGGCTACACCTTC. Its protein is CASSYFQGEKGYTF.

With regard to this clone: This may arise from a read error, as a much more abundant clone is one base away. The CDR3 DNA sequence: TGTGCCAGCATCCTTAGACAGGGGGCGTCCGATGGCTACACCTTC. It translates to CASILRQGASDGYTF. This chain uses TRBV11-2 with TRBJ1-2; TRBD1 aligns across 10 bases. CDR1 and CDR2 (germline): SGHAT, FQNNGV. This CDR3 has 15 residues. V lost 7 bases to trimming and J lost 6 bases; unmatched junction nucleotides: 11.